Below, one T cell receptor (beta chain) is given with its context. The target antigen is unknown. With random hexamers, reverse transcription was performed on 0.5 to 1 ug of RNA. The method of amplification for TCR beta CDR3 was immunoSEQ multiplex PCR, covering 54 Vbeta and 13 Jbeta. TCRdb re-analysed the immunoSEQ multiplex PCR reads in MiXCR, keeping a single row per CDR3 protein. This table holds 110,000 or so distinct CDR3 sequences, around 92% found once. The CDR3 is made up of 14 amino acids. The V gene's germline CDR1 is SGDLS and CDR2 YYNGEE. Between the trimmed V and J ends, which lost 3 bases and 4 bases, there was a span of 10 bases. This entry comes from a study of CD8 T cells in Susac syndrome. Study-wide points: As the study acknowledged, the number of individuals in its TCR sequencing and HLA analysis was relatively small.

Included as multiple sclerosis controls were treatment-naive patients who had stable or active relapsing-remitting disease. The rearrangement joins TRBV9 to TRBJ1-4; D might be TRBD1 (5 bases). Sequencing was performed on CD4+ T cells from PBMCs. This clonotype was sampled from a human donor with multiple sclerosis. The CDR3 protein is CASSAGLSNEKLFF. In nucleotides, the CDR3 is TGTGCCAGCAGCGCAGGGCTTAGTAATGAAAAACTGTTTTTT. Based on the CDR3 plus reference TRBV9 and TRBJ1-4, the full variable domain is DSGVTQTPKHLITATGQRVTLRCSPRSGDLSVYWYQQSLDQGLQFLIQYYNGEERAKGNILERFSAQQFPDLHSELNLSSLELGDSALYFCASSAGLSNEKLFFGSGTQLSVL.